This is a list of T cell receptor beta chains from one sample in a study of vaccination effects on CD4 cells after COVID-19. The table came from immunoSEQ multiplex PCR; TCRdb's copy has only in-frame clones and leaves some out. The table has approximately 65,000 clones, roughly 74% seen once. These TCRs' antigens remain unknown. The source was CD4+ T cells from PBMCs cultured with HCoV-229E spike peptides, collected after COVID-19 vaccination. These receptors all come from a human donor who received a COVID-19 vaccine. CDR3s include the opening cysteine and the closing phenylalanine or tryptophan. D genes are given only for firm matches. The listing skips clone size in some rows; elsewhere it reads once, few, many or a size class.

v_call	d_call	j_call	clone_size	cdr3_aa	cdr3_nt
TRBV6-2/TRBV6-3	TRBD1	TRBJ2-2	few	CASSDRDRGQTGELFF	TGTGCCAGCAGCGATAGGGACAGGGGGCAGACCGGGGAGCTGTTTTTT
TRBV6-4	.	TRBJ2-5	.	CASSADYGETQYF	TGTGCCAGCAGTGCGGACTATGGAGAGACCCAGTACTTC
TRBV7-3	.	TRBJ2-2	.	CASSLGVGELFF	TGTGCCAGCAGCTTAGGGGTCGGGGAGCTGTTTTTT
TRBV28	.	TRBJ2-6	.	CASSFRTLTVSGANVLTF	TGTGCCAGCAGTTTCCGGACCCTGACAGTATCAGGGGCCAACGTCCTGACTTTC
TRBV5-4	.	TRBJ1-2	.	CASSNFRRDSTYGYTF	TGTGCCAGCAGTAATTTTCGTAGGGACTCAACCTATGGCTACACCTTC
TRBV10-1	.	TRBJ2-1	.	CASSPDGSRRNEQFF	TGCGCCAGCAGTCCGGACGGATCAAGGAGGAATGAGCAGTTCTTC
TRBV19	TRBD1	TRBJ2-3	.	CASSIGTGATDTQYF	TGTGCCAGTAGTATAGGGACAGGGGCCACAGATACGCAGTATTTT
TRBV4-1	.	TRBJ2-2	few	CASSHYGITGELFF	TGCGCCAGCAGCCATTACGGGATCACCGGGGAGCTGTTTTTT
TRBV7-2	TRBD1	TRBJ1-3	.	CASSLTGGGFSGNTIYF	TGTGCCAGCAGCTTAACAGGGGGCGGTTTCTCTGGAAACACCATATATTTT
TRBV30	.	TRBJ1-6	medium-sized	CAWSVHPTSNSPLHF	TGTGCCTGGAGTGTACACCCTACTTCTAATTCACCCCTCCACTTT
TRBV4-3	.	TRBJ1-2	.	CASSQGEMGGYTF	TGCGCCAGCAGCCAAGGAGAGATGGGGGGCTACACCTTC
TRBV19	.	TRBJ2-3	.	CASSILAATDTQYF	TGTGCCAGTAGTATATTGGCAGCCACAGATACGCAGTATTTT
TRBV29-1	TRBD1	TRBJ1-1	once	CSAAPGQGVKAFF	TGCAGCGCCGCGCCGGGACAGGGGGTGAAAGCTTTCTTT
TRBV9	.	TRBJ2-6	once	CASSVGGTGANVLTF	TGTGCCAGCAGCGTAGGAGGGACTGGGGCCAACGTCCTGACTTTC
TRBV7-2	.	TRBJ2-5	.	CASSPSGQRSETQYF	TGTGCCAGCAGCCCTAGTGGGCAGCGGTCTGAGACCCAGTACTTC
TRBV5-1	TRBD1	TRBJ2-2	.	CASSPPLTGGTGELFF	TGCGCCAGCAGCCCTCCCCTGACAGGGGGCACCGGGGAGCTGTTTTTT
TRBV6-5	.	TRBJ2-3	.	CASSYSPLETQYF	TGTGCCAGCAGTTATTCCCCTCTAGAGACGCAGTATTTT
TRBV19	TRBD2	TRBJ2-1	.	CASSTGTSGYNEQFF	TGTGCCAGTAGTACCGGGACTAGCGGTTACAATGAGCAGTTCTTC
TRBV7-9	.	TRBJ2-2	.	CATSIARIPFTGELFF	TGTGCCACCTCGATAGCTCGCATCCCTTTCACCGGGGAGCTGTTTTTT
TRBV6-2/TRBV6-3	.	TRBJ1-5	.	CASSYVSSNQPQHF	TGTGCCAGCAGTTACGTCTCCAGTAATCAGCCCCAGCATTTT
TRBV6-6	.	TRBJ1-1	.	CASSYSGGTEAFF	TGTGCCAGCAGTTACAGTGGCGGCACTGAAGCTTTCTTT
TRBV7-3	.	TRBJ2-6	.	CASSSDSLNSGANVLTF	TGTGCCAGCAGCTCGGACAGCCTCAACTCTGGGGCCAACGTCCTGACTTTC
TRBV5-1	TRBD1	TRBJ2-1	few	CASSRDSPQLGGEQFF	TGCGCCAGCAGTCGGGACAGTCCACAATTAGGAGGTGAGCAGTTCTTC
TRBV7-2	.	TRBJ1-1	.	CASSARTGNTEAFF	TGTGCCAGCAGCGCACGGACGGGTAACACTGAAGCTTTCTTT
TRBV6-4	TRBD1	TRBJ2-2	.	CASSQGAGELFF	TGTGCCAGCAGTCAGGGGGCCGGGGAGCTGTTTTTT
TRBV18	.	TRBJ1-4	few	CASSPQGDEKLFF	TGTGCCAGCTCACCCCAGGGAGATGAAAAACTGTTTTTT
TRBV6-5	TRBD1	TRBJ1-4	once	CASSYAGQGGYEKLFF	TGTGCCAGCAGTTATGCTGGACAGGGCGGTTATGAAAAACTGTTTTTT
TRBV18	.	TRBJ1-2	.	CASSRESDYGYTF	TGTGCCAGCTCACGGGAATCGGACTATGGCTACACCTTC
TRBV2	.	TRBJ2-2	.	CASSEESGGELFF	TGTGCCAGCAGTGAAGAAAGTGGCGGGGAGCTGTTTTTT
TRBV19	TRBD2	TRBJ2-1	.	CASSIGGSGGYNEQFF	TGTGCCAGTAGTATAGGCGGTAGCGGGGGCTACAATGAGCAGTTCTTC
TRBV30	.	TRBJ1-5	.	CAWSVGRDQPQHF	TGTGCCTGGAGTGTAGGGAGGGACCAGCCCCAGCATTTT
TRBV9	TRBD1	TRBJ1-1	.	CASSRDSEAFF	TGTGCCAGCAGCCGGGACAGTGAAGCTTTCTTT
TRBV7-3	.	TRBJ2-2	.	CASSLKRSSGELFF	TGTGCCAGCAGCTTAAAGAGGAGCTCCGGGGAGCTGTTTTTT
TRBV28	TRBD1	TRBJ2-2	.	CASRELPGQGKYDGELFF	TGTGCCAGCAGAGAACTACCGGGACAGGGGAAATACGACGGGGAGCTGTTTTTT
TRBV30	.	TRBJ2-2	once	CAWTRLRAGELFF	TGTGCCTGGACGCGCTTAAGGGCCGGGGAGCTGTTTTTT
TRBV19	.	TRBJ2-6	.	CASTPGGGGSGANVLTF	TGTGCCAGTACCCCGGGAGGGGGCGGCTCTGGGGCCAACGTCCTGACTTTC
TRBV18	TRBD1	TRBJ1-2	.	CASSPRRQGGPLYDGYTF	TGTGCCAGCTCACCTAGGAGGCAGGGGGGTCCGCTATACGATGGCTACACCTTC
TRBV25-1	.	TRBJ2-5	.	CASRSIRDKQETQYF	TGTGCCAGCAGAAGCATCCGGGATAAGCAAGAGACCCAGTACTTC
TRBV28	TRBD2	TRBJ2-3	.	CASSLAGVATDTQYF	TGTGCCAGCAGTCTAGCGGGGGTCGCCACAGATACGCAGTATTTT
TRBV5-1	TRBD2	TRBJ2-1	once	CASSRGERYNEQFF	TGCGCCAGCAGCCGGGGGGAACGGTACAATGAGCAGTTCTTC
TRBV7-8	TRBD2	TRBJ2-2	once	CASRLAGGYTGELFF	TGTGCCAGCAGACTAGCGGGGGGCTACACCGGGGAGCTGTTTTTT
TRBV27	.	TRBJ1-6	.	CASSLEGYNSPLHF	TGTGCCAGCAGTTTAGAGGGTTATAATTCACCCCTCCACTTT
TRBV29-1	.	TRBJ2-3	.	CSVLTADTQYF	TGCAGCGTGCTTACCGCAGATACGCAGTATTTT
TRBV29-1	TRBD1	TRBJ1-1	.	CSAPTGALNTEAFF	TGCAGCGCCCCGACAGGGGCGTTAAACACTGAAGCTTTCTTT
TRBV6-5	TRBD1	TRBJ1-2	.	CASRRDRSNYGYTF	TGTGCCAGCAGACGGGACAGGAGTAACTATGGCTACACCTTC
TRBV18	TRBD2	TRBJ2-5	.	CASSPRATSGGNGETQYF	TGTGCCAGCTCACCCCGAGCGACTAGCGGGGGAAACGGGGAGACCCAGTACTTC
TRBV27	TRBD1	TRBJ1-1	.	CASSSNRGYFTEAFF	TGTGCCAGCAGTTCAAACAGGGGTTACTTCACTGAAGCTTTCTTT
TRBV7-8	TRBD1	TRBJ1-2	.	CASSLLGDRDHYGYTF	TGTGCCAGCAGCTTATTGGGGGACAGGGACCATTATGGCTACACCTTC
TRBV25-1	.	TRBJ2-3	.	CASSTGGASTDTQYF	TGTGCCAGCAGCACTGGGGGGGCTAGCACAGATACGCAGTATTTT
TRBV7-2	TRBD1	TRBJ1-6	.	CASSSTGLNSPLHF	TGTGCCAGCAGCTCGACAGGGCTCAATTCACCCCTCCACTTT
TRBV5-1	.	TRBJ2-2	.	CASSFETGNTGELFF	TGCGCCAGCAGCTTCGAGACTGGTAACACCGGGGAGCTGTTTTTT
TRBV5-4	TRBD1	TRBJ1-1	.	CASSLVGGRGNTEAFF	TGTGCCAGCAGCTTGGTAGGGGGCAGAGGGAACACTGAAGCTTTCTTT
TRBV28	TRBD1	TRBJ1-6	.	CASSSRQGAWGNSPLHF	TGTGCCAGCAGTTCCCGACAGGGGGCATGGGGTAATTCACCCCTCCACTTT
TRBV29-1	TRBD2	TRBJ2-5	.	CSVRTSSETQYF	TGCAGCGTTAGGACTAGCAGTGAGACCCAGTACTTC
TRBV30	.	TRBJ2-5	.	CAWSYRDEETQYF	TGTGCCTGGAGTTACAGGGATGAGGAGACCCAGTACTTC
TRBV5-1	.	TRBJ2-1	few	CASREDGYNEQFF	TGCGCCAGCAGGGAAGACGGATACAATGAGCAGTTCTTC
TRBV6-7	.	TRBJ1-4	.	CASSPLRQGTNEKLFF	TGTGCCAGCAGTCCTCTAAGGCAGGGAACTAATGAAAAACTGTTTTTT
TRBV3-1/TRBV3-2	.	TRBJ1-3	.	CASSQVGSGNTIYF	TGTGCCAGCAGCCAAGTAGGCTCTGGAAACACCATATATTTT
TRBV3-1/TRBV3-2	.	TRBJ2-4	.	CASSPLARGPENIQYF	TGTGCCAGCAGCCCCCTAGCGCGGGGGCCCGAGAACATTCAGTACTTC